The next 13 T cell receptor beta chains were all read from a single sample in a study of blood T cell repertoires in COVID-19. Sequencing used immunoSEQ multiplex PCR; TCRdb keeps in-frame clones, though not all of them. The sample shows about 190,000 clones, 70% to 85% of them seen only once. Sequenced material: PBMCs or T cells enriched from blood (not recorded which). The receptors come from a woman in her twenties or thirties who had recovered from COVID-19.

V usage is TRBV11-3 and J usage is TRBJ2-3; weak D call: TRBD1 (7 bases). The V and J ends lost 4 bases and 8 bases respectively, with 10 bases between them. Germline V gene lookup returns CDR1 SGHNT and CDR2 YENEEA. This CDR3 region has 12 residues. The CDR3: CASSSQGGTQYF. CDR3 bases: TGTGCCAGCAGCTCCCAGGGGGGTACGCAGTATTTT.

This clone was seen only once. The V gene is TRBV5-1, the J gene TRBJ2-5, with 9 bases aligning to TRBD2. The trim removed 5 bases at V and 5 bases at J, leaving 4 bases unmatched. The CDR3 consists of 13 residues. Germline V CDR1 and CDR2: SGHRS, YFSETQ. The CDR3, as DNA: TGCGCCAGCAGGCGCGGGGGGGAGGAGACCCAGTACTTC. This encodes CASRRGGEETQYF.

The V call is TRBV15, the J call TRBJ1-6, with unresolved D. Per germline, CDR1 LNHNV and CDR2 YYDKDF (reference sequence). This CDR3 comprises 16 residues. Between the trimmed V and J ends, which lost 0 bases and 9 bases, there was a span of 15 bases. CDR3: CATSRDRGEFISPLHF. CDR3 nucleotide sequence: TGTGCCACCAGCAGAGATAGAGGCGAATTCATTTCACCCCTCCACTTT.

This clone was recorded only once. V usage is TRBV10-3 and J usage is TRBJ2-7, with 7 nucleotides matching TRBD2. Germline CDR1 ENHRY, CDR2 SYGVKD. V lost 10 bases and J lost 4; bases outside the gene matches: 7. The CDR3 sequence is 12 residues long. Here the CDR3 reads CATRDYEYEQYF. The CDR3 DNA sequence: TGTGCCACGAGGGACTACGAATACGAGCAGTACTTC.

This clone was seen a handful of times. The chain uses TRBV28 and TRBJ1-2; D gene ambiguous. Germline loops: CDR1 MDHEN, CDR2 SYDVKM. CDR3 length: 17 residues. Trimming took off 5 bases at V and 3 bases at J, with 22 bases between the two ends. CDR3 DNA: TGTGCCAGCAGTCGCACTCGTCCCGTCCCCCTAGACTATGGCTACACCTTC. Translated: CASSRTRPVPLDYGYTF.

The V and J genes are TRBV15 and TRBJ2-1, with 12 bases identical to TRBD2. The V segment lost 0 bases and the J segment 4 bases; nucleotides outside the gene matches: 1. The CDR3 spans 16 residues. The germline CDR1 and CDR2 sequences are LNHNV and YYDKDF (reference sequence). The CDR3, as DNA: TGTGCCACCAGCAGAGAAGGACTAGCGGGATACAATGAGCAGTTCTTC. It yields the protein CATSREGLAGYNEQFF. The whole variable domain, remainder taken from reference TRBV15 and TRBJ2-1, is DAMVIQNPRYQVTQFGKPVTLSCSQTLNHNVMYWYQQKSSQAPKLLFHYYDKDFNNEADTPDNFQSRRPNTSFCFLDIRSPGLGDTAMYLCATSREGLAGYNEQFFGPGTRLTVL.

V and J are TRBV6-5 and TRBJ1-3; D possibly corresponds to TRBD1 (5 bases). The V gene's germline CDR1 is MNHEY and CDR2 SVGAGI. V was clipped by 5 bases and J by 2 bases, with 13 bases between them. The CDR3 is made up of 15 amino acids. The CDR3 sequence is CASSLRGGAGNTIYF. CDR3 bases: TGTGCCAGCAGTCTCCGGGGAGGGGCTGGAAACACCATATATTTT.

The rearrangement joins TRBV20-1 to TRBJ2-7; TRBD1 is a possible D gene (7 bases). V was cut by 2 bases and J by 7 bases, with 9 bases left in between. The CDR3 sequence is 11 residues long. Germline CDR1 and CDR2: DFQATT and SNEGSKA (reference sequence). The CDR3 DNA reads as TGCAGTGCTAGATCAGGGGGGGAGCAGTACGTC. Amino acid sequence: CSARSGGEQYV.

The chain is built from TRBV28 and TRBJ1-5; 7 bases line up with TRBD1. CDR3 size: 15 residues. Germline CDR1 reads MDHEN; CDR2 reads SYDVKM. V trimming: 4 bases; J trimming: 4 bases; junction bases outside the gene matches: 7. In DNA, the CDR3 is TGTGCCAGCAGTTCGCCGGAACAGGGGAATCAGCCCCAGCATTTT. Translated: CASSSPEQGNQPQHF.

This clone turned up a few times. V gene TRBV19 combines with J gene TRBJ1-2; D possibly corresponds to TRBD1 (6 bases). Between the trimmed V and J ends, which lost 3 bases and 1 base, there was a span of 12 bases. The length of the CDR3 is 15 residues. Germline lookup yields CDR1 LNHDA and CDR2 SQIVND (reference sequence). Here the CDR3 reads CASSIGGGGNYGYTF. The CDR3 bases are TGTGCCAGTAGTATCGGGGGAGGGGGTAACTATGGCTACACCTTC.

CDR3 DNA: TGCGCCAGCAGCCCAGGAGGGGAGAACTACGAGCAGTACGTC. It yields the protein CASSPGGENYEQYV. The chain joins TRBV5-1 to TRBJ2-7; the D gene is possibly TRBD2 (6 bases). The CDR3 has 14 amino acids. Trimming took off 4 bases at V and 3 bases at J, with 14 bases between the two ends. CDR1 and CDR2 (germline): SGHRS, YFSETQ.

The rearrangement joins TRBV5-8 to TRBJ1-1; 9 nucleotides agree with TRBD1. V was pared by 5 bases and J by 4 bases, with 9 bases of the junction left unmatched. Germline V gives CDR1 SGHTS, CDR2 YDEGEE. The CDR3 extends over 15 amino acids. The CDR3 nucleotides read TGTGCCAGCAGTAAAGACAGGGGGAAGGCCACTGAAGCTTTCTTT. It yields the protein CASSKDRGKATEAFF.

This sequence joins TRBV28 and TRBJ1-1; 12 nucleotides align to TRBD1. Looked up from germline, CDR1 is MDHEN and CDR2 is SYDVKM. V was pared by 5 bases and J by 1 base, with 8 bases of the junction left unmatched. This CDR3 spans 17 amino acids. The CDR3 DNA reads TGTGCCAGCAGTCTCTCCGGGACAGGGGGCAGGAACACTGAAGCTTTCTTT. This encodes CASSLSGTGGRNTEAFF.